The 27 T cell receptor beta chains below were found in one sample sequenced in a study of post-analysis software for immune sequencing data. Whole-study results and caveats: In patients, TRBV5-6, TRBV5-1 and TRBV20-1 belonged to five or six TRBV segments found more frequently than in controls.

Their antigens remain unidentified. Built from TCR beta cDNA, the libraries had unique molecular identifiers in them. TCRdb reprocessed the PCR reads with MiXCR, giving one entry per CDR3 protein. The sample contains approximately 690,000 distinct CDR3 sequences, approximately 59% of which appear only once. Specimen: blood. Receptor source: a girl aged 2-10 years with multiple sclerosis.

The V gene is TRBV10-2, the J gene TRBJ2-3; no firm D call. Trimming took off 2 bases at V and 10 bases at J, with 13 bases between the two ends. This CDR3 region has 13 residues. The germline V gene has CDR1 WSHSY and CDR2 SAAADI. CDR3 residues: CASSENSLPPQYF. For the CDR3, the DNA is TGCGCCAGCAGTGAGAACAGCCTACCGCCGCAGTATTTT.

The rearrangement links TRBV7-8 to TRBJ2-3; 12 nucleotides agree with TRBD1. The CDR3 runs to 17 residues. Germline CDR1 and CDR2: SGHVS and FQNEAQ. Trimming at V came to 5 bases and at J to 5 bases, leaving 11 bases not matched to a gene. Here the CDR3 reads CASSENEGQGAQDTQYF. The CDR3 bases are TGTGCCAGCAGCGAGAACGAGGGACAGGGGGCTCAAGATACGCAGTATTTT.

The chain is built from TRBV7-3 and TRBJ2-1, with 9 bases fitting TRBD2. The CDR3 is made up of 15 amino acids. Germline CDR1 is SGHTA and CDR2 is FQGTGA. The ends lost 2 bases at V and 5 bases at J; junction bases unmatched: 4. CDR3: CASSLASGVHNEQFF. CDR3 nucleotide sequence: TGTGCCAGCAGCTTAGCTAGCGGGGTCCACAATGAGCAGTTCTTC.

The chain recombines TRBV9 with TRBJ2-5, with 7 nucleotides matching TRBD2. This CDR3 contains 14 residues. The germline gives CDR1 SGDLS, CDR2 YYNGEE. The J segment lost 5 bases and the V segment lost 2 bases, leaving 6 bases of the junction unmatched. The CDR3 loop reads CASSVSSGTETQYF. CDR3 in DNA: TGTGCCAGCAGCGTCAGCAGCGGGACGGAGACCCAGTACTTC.

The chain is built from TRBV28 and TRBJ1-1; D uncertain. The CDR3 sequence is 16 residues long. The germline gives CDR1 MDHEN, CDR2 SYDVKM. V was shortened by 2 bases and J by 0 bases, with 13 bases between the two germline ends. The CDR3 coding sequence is TGTGCCAGCAGTTTAGTTGGGGATATAGTGAACACTGAAGCTTTCTTT. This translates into CASSLVGDIVNTEAFF.

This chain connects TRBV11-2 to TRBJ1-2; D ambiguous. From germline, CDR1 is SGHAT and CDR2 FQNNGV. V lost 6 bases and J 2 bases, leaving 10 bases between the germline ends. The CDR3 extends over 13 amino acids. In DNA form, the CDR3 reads TGTGCCAGCAGAGGCCCCGGGAACTATGGCTACACCTTC. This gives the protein CASRGPGNYGYTF. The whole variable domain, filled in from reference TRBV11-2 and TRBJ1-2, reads EAGVAQSPRYKIIEKRQSVAFWCNPISGHATLYWYQQILGQGPKLLIQFQNNGVVDDSQLPKDRFSAERLKGVDSTLKIQPAKLEDSAVYLCASRGPGNYGYTFGSGTRLTVV.

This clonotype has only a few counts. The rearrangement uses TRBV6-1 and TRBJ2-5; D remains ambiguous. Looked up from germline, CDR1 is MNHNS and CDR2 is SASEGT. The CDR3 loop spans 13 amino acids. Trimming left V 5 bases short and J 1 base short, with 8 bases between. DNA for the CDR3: TGTGCCAGCAGTAAGATTACCCAAGAGACCCAGTACTTC. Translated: CASSKITQETQYF.

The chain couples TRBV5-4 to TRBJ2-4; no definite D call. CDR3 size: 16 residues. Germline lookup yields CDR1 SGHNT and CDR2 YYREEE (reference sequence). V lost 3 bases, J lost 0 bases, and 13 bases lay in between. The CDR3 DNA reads TGTGCCAGCAGCTCAGGAGCACAACTAGCCAAAAACATTCAGTACTTC. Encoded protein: CASSSGAQLAKNIQYF.

Here the CDR3 DNA reads TGTGCCAGCAGTGTTAGCGGGCTACCATACGAGCAGTACTTC. Translation: CASSVSGLPYEQYF. The V and J genes are TRBV25-1 and TRBJ2-7; 7 nucleotides match TRBD2. The V and J ends lost 4 bases and 4 bases, in that order; junction bases with no gene match: 7. Looked up from germline, CDR1 is MGHDK and CDR2 is SYGVNS. The CDR3 is 14 residues long.

The DNA for the CDR3 is TGTGCCAGCAGTGAATCGCGGCTTTACCAAGAGACCCAGTACTTC. Translated, it gives CASSESRLYQETQYF. This chain uses TRBV25-1 with TRBJ2-5, with no clear D. This CDR3 is built from 15 residues. Germline CDR1 and CDR2: MGHDK and SYGVNS. V was clipped by 1 base and J by 0 bases, with 9 bases between them.

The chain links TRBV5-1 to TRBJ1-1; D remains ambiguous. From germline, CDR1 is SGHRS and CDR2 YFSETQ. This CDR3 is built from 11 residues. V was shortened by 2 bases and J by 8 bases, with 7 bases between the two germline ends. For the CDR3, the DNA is TGCGCCAGCAGCTTATCGGGCGAAGCTTTCTTT. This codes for CASSLSGEAFF.

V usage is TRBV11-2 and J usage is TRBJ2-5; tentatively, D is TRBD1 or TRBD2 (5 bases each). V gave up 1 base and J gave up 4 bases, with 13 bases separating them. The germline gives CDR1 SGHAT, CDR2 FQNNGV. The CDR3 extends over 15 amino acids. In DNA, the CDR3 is TGTGCCAGCAGCTTAGGCAGGGCCCGGGGAGAGACCCAGTACTTC. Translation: CASSLGRARGETQYF.

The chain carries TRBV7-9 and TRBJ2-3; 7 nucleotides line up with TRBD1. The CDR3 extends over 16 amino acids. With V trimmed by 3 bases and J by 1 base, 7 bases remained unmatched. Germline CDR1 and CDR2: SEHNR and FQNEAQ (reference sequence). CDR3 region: CASSFPLQGGTDTQYF. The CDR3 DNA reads TGTGCCAGCAGCTTTCCGCTCCAGGGGGGCACAGATACGCAGTATTTT. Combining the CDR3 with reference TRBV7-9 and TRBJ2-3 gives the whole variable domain DTGVSQNPRHKITKRGQNVTFRCDPISEHNRLYWYRQTLGQGPEFLTYFQNEAQLEKSRLLSDRFSAERPKGSFSTLEIQRTEQGDSAMYLCASSFPLQGGTDTQYFGPGTRLTVL.

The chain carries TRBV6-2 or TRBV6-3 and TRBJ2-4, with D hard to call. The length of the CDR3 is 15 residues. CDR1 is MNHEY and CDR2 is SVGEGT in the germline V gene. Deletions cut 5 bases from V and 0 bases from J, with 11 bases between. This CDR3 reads CASSRDRLAKNIQYF. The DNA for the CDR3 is TGTGCCAGCAGTCGAGACCGATTAGCCAAAAACATTCAGTACTTC.

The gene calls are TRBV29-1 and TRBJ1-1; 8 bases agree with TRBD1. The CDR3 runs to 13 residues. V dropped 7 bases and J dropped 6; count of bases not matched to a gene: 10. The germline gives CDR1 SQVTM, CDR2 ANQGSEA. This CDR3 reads CSARTGKGPEAFF. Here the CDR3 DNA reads TGCAGCGCTAGGACAGGGAAGGGTCCTGAAGCTTTCTTT.

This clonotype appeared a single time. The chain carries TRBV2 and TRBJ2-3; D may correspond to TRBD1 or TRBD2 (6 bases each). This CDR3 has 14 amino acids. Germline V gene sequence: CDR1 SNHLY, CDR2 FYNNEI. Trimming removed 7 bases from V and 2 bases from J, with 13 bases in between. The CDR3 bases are TGTGCCAGCAAGGGGGGCGTGCACACAGATACGCAGTATTTT. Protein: CASKGGVHTDTQYF.

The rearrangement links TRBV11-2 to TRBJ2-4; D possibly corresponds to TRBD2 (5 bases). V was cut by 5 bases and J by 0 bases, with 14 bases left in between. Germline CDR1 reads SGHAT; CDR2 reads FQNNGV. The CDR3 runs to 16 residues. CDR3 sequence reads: CASSPAGMLAKNIQYF. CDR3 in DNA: TGTGCCAGCAGCCCCGCGGGTATGCTAGCCAAAAACATTCAGTACTTC.

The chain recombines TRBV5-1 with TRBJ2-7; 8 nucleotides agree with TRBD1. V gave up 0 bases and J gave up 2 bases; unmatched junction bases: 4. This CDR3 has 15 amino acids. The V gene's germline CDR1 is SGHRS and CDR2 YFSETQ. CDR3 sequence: CASSLGTGPTYEQYF. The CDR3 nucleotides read TGCGCCAGCAGCTTGGGGACAGGGCCGACCTACGAGCAGTACTTC.

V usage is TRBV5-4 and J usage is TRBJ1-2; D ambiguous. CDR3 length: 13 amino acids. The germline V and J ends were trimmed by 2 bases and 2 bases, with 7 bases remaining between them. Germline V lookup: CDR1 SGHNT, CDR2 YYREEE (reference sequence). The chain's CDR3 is CASSFKENYGYTF. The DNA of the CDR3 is TGTGCCAGCAGCTTCAAGGAGAACTATGGCTACACCTTC.

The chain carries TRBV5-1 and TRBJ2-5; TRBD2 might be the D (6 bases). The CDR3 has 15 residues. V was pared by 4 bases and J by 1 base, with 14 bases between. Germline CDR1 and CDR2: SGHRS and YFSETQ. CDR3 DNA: TGCGCCAGCAGCATGAACGGGGGATCCCAAGAGACCCAGTACTTC. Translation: CASSMNGGSQETQYF.

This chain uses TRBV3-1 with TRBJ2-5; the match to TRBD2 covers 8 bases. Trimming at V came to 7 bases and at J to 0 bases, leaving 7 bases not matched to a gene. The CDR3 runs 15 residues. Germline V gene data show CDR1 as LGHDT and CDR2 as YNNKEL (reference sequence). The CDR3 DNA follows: TGTGCCAGCATGGCGCTAGCGGGCGACCAAGAGACCCAGTACTTC. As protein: CASMALAGDQETQYF.

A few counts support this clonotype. CDR3 bases: TGTGCCAGCAGAGGTACCAGCGGGAGGATCCCCCTCGTGACCTACGAGCAGTACTTC. Translation gives CASRGTSGRIPLVTYEQYF. The genes are TRBV6-2 or TRBV6-3 and TRBJ2-7, with TRBD2 matching over 9 bases. The V segment lost 6 bases and the J segment 2 bases; nucleotides outside the gene matches: 20. Germline assignment: CDR1 MNHEY and CDR2 SVGEGT. CDR3 length: 19 residues.

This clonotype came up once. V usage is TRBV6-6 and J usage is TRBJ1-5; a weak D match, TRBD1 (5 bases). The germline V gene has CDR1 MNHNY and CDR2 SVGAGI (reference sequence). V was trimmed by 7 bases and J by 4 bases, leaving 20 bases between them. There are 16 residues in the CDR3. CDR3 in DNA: TGTGCCAGCACCCCCGGGGCAGGGTTTTTTAATCAGCCCCAGCATTTT. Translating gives CASTPGAGFFNQPQHF.

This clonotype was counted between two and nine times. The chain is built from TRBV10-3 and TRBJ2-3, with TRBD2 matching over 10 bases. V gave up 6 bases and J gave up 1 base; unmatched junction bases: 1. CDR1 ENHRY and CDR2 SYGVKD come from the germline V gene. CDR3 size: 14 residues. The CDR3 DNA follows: TGTGCCATCAGCACTAGCGGGGGCACAGATACGCAGTATTTT. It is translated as CAISTSGGTDTQYF.

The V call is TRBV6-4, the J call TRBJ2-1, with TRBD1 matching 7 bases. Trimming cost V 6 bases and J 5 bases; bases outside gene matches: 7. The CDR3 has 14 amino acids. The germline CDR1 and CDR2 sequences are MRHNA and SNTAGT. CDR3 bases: TGTGCCAGCAGCACCGGGACAGAGGACAATGAGCAGTTCTTC. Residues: CASSTGTEDNEQFF.

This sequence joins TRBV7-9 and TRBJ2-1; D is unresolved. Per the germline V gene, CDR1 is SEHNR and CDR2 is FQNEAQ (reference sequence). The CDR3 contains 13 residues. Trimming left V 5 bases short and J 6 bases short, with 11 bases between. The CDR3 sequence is CASSPPSSNEQFF. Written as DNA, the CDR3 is TGTGCCAGCAGCCCACCCTCGAGCAATGAGCAGTTCTTC. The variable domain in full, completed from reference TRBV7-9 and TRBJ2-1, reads DTGVSQNPRHKITKRGQNVTFRCDPISEHNRLYWYRQTLGQGPEFLTYFQNEAQLEKSRLLSDRFSAERPKGSFSTLEIQRTEQGDSAMYLCASSPPSSNEQFFGPGTRLTVL.

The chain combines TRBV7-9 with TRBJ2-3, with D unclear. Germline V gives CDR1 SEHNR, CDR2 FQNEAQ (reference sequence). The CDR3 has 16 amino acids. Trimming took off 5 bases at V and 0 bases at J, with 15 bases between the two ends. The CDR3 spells CASSRRWTASTDTQYF. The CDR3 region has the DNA TGTGCCAGCAGCCGTAGGTGGACGGCTAGCACAGATACGCAGTATTTT.